This TCR beta chain appears in the sequencing data of a study of CD4+ T cells in melanoma. Method: immunoSEQ multiplex PCR; TCRdb's copy keeps in-frame clones and lacks some. Counted here are 9,500 to 13,000 clones, roughly three fifths occurring once; the ten biggest clones make up approximately 24%. Findings and caveats of the study: A reported correlation linked neoantigen-specific CD4+ T cells to CD8+, macrophage and B cell function. Reportedly, melanoma neoantigen-specific CD4+ T cells showed varied differentiation states.

The V and J ends lost 6 bases and 6 bases respectively, with 24 bases between them. This CDR3 contains 17 residues. Germline V lookup: CDR1 SGHNT, CDR2 YYREEE (reference sequence). This clone was counted between two and nine times. The target antigen is unknown. The sequenced sample consisted of cells from a culture (not recorded whether cultured in vitro). V usage is TRBV5-4 and J usage is TRBJ1-4, with a possible D match to TRBD1 (5 bases). The receptor was derived from a human donor with melanoma. The CDR3 bases are TGTGCCAGCACCCCTGGCCCAGGGAACGACTACGATGAAAAACTGTTTTTT. It yields the protein CASTPGPGNDYDEKLFF.